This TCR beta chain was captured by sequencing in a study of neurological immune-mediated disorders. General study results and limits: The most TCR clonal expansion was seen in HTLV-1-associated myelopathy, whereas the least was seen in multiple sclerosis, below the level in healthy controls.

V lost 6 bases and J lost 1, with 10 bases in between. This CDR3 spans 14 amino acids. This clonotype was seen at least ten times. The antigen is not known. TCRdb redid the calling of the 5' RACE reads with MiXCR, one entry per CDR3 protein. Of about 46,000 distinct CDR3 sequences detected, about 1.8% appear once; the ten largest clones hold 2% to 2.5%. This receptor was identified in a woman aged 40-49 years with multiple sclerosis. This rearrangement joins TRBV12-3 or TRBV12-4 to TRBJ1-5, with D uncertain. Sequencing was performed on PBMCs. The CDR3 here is CASSPRRSNQPQHF. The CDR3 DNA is TGTGCCAGCAGCCCGAGGAGAAGCAATCAGCCCCAGCATTTT.